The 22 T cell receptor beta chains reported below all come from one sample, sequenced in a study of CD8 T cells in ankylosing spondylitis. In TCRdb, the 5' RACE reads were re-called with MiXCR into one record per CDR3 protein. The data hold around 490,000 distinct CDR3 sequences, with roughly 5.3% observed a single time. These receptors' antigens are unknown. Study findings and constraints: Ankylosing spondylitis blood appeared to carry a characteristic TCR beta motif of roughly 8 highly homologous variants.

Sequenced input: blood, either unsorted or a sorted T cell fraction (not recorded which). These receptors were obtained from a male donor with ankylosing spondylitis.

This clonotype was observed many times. Here the CDR3 reads CSARVGSGSGDEQFF. CDR3 coding DNA: TGCAGTGCTAGAGTTGGTAGCGGGAGTGGTGATGAGCAGTTCTTC. The chain joins TRBV20-1 to TRBJ2-1; 9 bases match TRBD2. Trimming removed 1 base from V and 8 bases from J; junction bases left unmatched: 9. This CDR3 is built from 15 residues. The V gene's germline CDR1 is DFQATT and CDR2 SNEGSKA (reference sequence).

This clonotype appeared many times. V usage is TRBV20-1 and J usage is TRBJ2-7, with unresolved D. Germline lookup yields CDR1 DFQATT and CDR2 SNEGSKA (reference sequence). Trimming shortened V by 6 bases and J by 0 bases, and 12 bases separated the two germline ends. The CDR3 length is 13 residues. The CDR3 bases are TGCAGTGCCATGGACGGTTACTCCTACGAGCAGTACTTC. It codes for CSAMDGYSYEQYF.

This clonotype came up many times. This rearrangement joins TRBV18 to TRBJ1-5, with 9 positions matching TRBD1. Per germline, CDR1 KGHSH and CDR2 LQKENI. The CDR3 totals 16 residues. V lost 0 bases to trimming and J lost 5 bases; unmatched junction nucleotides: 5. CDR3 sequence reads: CASSPPGDRADQPQHF. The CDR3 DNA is TGTGCCAGCTCACCACCGGGGGACAGGGCCGATCAGCCCCAGCATTTT.

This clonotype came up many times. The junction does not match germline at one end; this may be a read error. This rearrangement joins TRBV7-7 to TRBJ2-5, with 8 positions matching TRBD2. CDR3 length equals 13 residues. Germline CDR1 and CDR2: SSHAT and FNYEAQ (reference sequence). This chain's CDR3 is CASSYGGEETQYF. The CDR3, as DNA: TGTGCTAGCAGCTACGGGGGGGAAGAGACCCAGTACTTC.

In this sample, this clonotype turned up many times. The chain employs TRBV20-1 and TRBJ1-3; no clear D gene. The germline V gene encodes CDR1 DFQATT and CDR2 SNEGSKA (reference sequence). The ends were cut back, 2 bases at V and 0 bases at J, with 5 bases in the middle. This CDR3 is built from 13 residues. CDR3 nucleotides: TGCAGTGCTAGACAACCCTCTGGAAACACCATATATTTT. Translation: CSARQPSGNTIYF.

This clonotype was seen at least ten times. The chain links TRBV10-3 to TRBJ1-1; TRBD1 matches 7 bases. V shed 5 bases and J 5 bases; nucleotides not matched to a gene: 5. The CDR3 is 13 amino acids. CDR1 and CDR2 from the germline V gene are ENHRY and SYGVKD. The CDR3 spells CAISPGGVTEAFF. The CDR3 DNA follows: TGTGCCATCAGTCCAGGGGGGGTTACTGAAGCTTTCTTT.

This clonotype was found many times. The CDR3 DNA follows: TGTGCCACCACGCAGGAGGTTACAAATGAGCAGTTCTTC. Amino acids: CATTQEVTNEQFF. This chain connects TRBV6-1 to TRBJ2-1; a weak D match, TRBD2 (5 bases). The V end lost 10 bases, the J end lost 7 bases, and 17 bases lay between the germline ends. The CDR3 spans 13 residues. Germline V CDR1 and CDR2: MNHNS, SASEGT.

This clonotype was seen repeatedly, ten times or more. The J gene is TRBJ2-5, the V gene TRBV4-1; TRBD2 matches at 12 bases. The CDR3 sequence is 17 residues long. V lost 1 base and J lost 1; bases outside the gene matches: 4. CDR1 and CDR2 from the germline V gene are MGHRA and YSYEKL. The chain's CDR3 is CASSQGRLAGAQETQYF. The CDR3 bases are TGCGCCAGCAGCCAAGGAAGACTAGCGGGGGCCCAAGAGACCCAGTACTTC.

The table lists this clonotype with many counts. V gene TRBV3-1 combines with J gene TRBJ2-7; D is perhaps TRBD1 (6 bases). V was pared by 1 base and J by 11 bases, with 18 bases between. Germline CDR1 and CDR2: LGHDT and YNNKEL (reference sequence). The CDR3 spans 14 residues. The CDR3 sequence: CASSQGSPGVAEYF. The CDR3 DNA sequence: TGTGCCAGCAGCCAAGGATCCCCAGGGGTAGCCGAGTACTTC.

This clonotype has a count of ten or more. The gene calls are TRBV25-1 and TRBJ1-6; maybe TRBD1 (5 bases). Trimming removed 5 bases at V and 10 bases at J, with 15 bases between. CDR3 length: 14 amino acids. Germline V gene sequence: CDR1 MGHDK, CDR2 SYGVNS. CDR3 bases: TGTGCCAGCAGTCCCTCAGGGAGTCACTCACCCCTCCACTTT. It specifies CASSPSGSHSPLHF.

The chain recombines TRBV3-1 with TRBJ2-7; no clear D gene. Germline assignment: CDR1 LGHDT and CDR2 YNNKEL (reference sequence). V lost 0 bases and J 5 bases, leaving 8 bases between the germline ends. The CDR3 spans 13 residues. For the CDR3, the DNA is TGTGCCAGCAGCCAAGAAAGACGGCACGAGCAGTACTTC. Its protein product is CASSQERRHEQYF.

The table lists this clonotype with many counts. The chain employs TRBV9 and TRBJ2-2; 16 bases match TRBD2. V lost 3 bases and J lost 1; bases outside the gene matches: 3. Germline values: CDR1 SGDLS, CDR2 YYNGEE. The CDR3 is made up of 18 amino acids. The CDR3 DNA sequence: TGTGCCAGCAGCGATGGGACTAGCGGGGGGGTGAACACCGGGGAGCTGTTTTTT. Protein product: CASSDGTSGGVNTGELFF.

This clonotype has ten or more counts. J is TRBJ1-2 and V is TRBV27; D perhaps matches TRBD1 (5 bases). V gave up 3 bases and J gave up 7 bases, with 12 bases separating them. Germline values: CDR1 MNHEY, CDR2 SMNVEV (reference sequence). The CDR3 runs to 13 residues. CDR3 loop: CASSFYPGGGYTF. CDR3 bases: TGTGCCAGCAGTTTTTATCCGGGGGGTGGCTACACCTTC.

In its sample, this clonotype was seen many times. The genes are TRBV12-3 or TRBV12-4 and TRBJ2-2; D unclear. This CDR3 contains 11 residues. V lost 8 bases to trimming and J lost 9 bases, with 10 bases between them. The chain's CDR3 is CASGQIRELFF. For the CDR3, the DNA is TGTGCCAGCGGCCAAATTAGGGAGCTGTTTTTT.

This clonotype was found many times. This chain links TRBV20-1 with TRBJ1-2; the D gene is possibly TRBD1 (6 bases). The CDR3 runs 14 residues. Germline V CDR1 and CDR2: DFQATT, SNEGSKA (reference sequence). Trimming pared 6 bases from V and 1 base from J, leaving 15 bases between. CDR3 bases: TGCAGTGCCCGGCGGGGGGGGCTTAACTATGGCTACACCTTC. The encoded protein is CSARRGGLNYGYTF.

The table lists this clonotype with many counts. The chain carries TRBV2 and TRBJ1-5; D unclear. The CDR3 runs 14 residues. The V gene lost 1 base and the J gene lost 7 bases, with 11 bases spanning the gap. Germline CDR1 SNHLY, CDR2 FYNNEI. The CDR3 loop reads CASSEDLIYQPQHF. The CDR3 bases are TGTGCCAGCAGTGAAGACCTTATCTACCAGCCCCAGCATTTT.

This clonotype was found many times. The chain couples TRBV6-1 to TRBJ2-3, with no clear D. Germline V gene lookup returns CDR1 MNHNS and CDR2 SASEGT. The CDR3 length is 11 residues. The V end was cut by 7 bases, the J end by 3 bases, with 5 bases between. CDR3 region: CASKITDTQYF. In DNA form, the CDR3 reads TGTGCCAGCAAAATTACAGATACGCAGTATTTT.

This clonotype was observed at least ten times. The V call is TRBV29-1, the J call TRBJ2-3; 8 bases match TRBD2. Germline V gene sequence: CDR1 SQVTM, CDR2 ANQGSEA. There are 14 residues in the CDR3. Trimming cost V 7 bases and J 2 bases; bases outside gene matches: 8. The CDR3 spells CSDVGGRLTDTQYF. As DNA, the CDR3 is TGCAGCGATGTTGGCGGGAGGCTCACAGATACGCAGTATTTT.

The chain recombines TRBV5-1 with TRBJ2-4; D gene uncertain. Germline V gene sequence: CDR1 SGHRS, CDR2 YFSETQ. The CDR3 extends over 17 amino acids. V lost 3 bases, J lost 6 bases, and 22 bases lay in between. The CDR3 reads CASSYSEAQPHRNIQYF. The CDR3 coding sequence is TGCGCCAGCAGCTACAGTGAGGCCCAGCCCCACAGAAACATTCAGTACTTC.

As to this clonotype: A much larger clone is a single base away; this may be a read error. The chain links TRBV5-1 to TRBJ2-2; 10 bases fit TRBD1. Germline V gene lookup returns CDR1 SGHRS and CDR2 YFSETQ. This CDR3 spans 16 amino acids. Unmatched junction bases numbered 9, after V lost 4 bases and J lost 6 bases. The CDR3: CASSMTGGASAGELFF. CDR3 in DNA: TGCGCCAGCAGCATGACAGGGGGCGCGAGCGCCGGGGAGCTGTTTTTT.

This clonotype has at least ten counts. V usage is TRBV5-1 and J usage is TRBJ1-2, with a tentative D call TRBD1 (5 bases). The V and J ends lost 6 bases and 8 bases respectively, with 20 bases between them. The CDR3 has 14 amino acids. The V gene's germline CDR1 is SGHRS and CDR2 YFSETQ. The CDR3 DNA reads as TGCGCCAGCACAGAGACAGACAGTTCATCCGGCTACACCTTC. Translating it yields CASTETDSSSGYTF.

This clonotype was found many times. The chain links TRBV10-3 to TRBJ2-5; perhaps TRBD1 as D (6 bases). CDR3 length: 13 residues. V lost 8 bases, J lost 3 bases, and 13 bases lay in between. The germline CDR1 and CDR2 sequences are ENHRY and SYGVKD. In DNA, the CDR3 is TGTGCCATCGCGCCAGCAGGGGAAGAGACCCAGTACTTC. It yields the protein CAIAPAGEETQYF.